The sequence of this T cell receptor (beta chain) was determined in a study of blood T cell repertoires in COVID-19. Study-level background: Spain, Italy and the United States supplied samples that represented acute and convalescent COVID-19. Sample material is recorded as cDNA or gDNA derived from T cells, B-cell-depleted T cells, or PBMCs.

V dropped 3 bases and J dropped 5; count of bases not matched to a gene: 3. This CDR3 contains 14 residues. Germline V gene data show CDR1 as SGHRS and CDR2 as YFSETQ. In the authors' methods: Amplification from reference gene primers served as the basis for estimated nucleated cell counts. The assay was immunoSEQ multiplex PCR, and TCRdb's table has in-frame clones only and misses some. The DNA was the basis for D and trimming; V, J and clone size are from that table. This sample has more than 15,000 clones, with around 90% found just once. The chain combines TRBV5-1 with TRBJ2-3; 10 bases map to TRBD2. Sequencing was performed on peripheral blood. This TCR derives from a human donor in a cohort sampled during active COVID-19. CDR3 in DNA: TGCGCCAGCAGCTCTAGCGGGAGAGGAGATACGCAGTATTTT. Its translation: CASSSSGRGDTQYF.